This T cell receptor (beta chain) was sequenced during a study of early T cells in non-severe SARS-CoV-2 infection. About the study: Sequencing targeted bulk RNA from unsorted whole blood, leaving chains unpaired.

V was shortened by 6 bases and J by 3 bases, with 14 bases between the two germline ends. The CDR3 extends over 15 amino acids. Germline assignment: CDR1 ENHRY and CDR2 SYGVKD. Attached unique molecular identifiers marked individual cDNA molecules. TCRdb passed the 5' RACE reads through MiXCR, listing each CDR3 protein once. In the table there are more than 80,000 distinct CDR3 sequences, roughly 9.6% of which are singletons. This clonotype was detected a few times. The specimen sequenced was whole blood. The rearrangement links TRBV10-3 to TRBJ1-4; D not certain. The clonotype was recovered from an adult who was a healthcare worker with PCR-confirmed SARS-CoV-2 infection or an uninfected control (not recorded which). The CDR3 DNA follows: TGTGCCATCAGCAACGGACGGTCCCCTAATGAAAAACTGTTTTTT. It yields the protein CAISNGRSPNEKLFF.